The entry below describes one T cell receptor (beta chain). PCR was performed a second time for roughly 6 to 12 cycles using a sample-barcoded 5' primer and a J-beta primer mix. TCRdb ran MiXCR on the 5' RACE reads and lists one entry per CDR3 protein. The table has roughly 1.5 million distinct CDR3 sequences, around 40% seen once; the top ten hold about 3.8%. This CDR3 is 15 amino acids long. Germline CDR1 reads SGHRS; CDR2 reads YFSETQ. The V end was cut by 2 bases, the J end by 0 bases, with 8 bases between. The data were obtained in a study of blood T cells in healthy people across ages. The sample taken for sequencing was blood. This TCR came from a woman under 30 in good health. V is TRBV5-1 and J is TRBJ2-2, with no clear D. The CDR3 loop reads CASSFQASNTGELFF. For the CDR3, the DNA is TGCGCCAGCAGCTTCCAGGCTTCGAACACCGGGGAGCTGTTTTTT.